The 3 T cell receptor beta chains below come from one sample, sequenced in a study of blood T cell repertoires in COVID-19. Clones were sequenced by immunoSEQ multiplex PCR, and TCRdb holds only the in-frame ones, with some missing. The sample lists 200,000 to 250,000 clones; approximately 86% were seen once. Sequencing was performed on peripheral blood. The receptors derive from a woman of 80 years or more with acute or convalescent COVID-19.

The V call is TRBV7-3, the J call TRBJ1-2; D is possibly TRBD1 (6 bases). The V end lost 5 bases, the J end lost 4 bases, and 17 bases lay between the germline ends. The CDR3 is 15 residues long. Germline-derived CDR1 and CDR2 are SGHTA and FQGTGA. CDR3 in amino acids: CASSASGGGAYGYTF. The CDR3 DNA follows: TGTGCCAGCAGCGCCTCCGGGGGGGGCGCCTATGGCTACACCTTC.

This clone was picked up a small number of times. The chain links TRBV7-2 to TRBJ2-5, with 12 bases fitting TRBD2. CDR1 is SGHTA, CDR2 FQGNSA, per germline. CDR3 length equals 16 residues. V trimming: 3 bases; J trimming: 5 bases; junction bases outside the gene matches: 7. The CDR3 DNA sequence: TGTGCCAGCAGCTTTTTACTAGCGGGGGGTGGCGAGACCCAGTACTTC. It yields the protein CASSFLLAGGGETQYF.

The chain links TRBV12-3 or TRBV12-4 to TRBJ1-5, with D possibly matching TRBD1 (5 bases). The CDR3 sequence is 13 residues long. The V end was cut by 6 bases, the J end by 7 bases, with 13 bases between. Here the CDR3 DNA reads TGTGCCAGCAGAAGGGACTTACGGCAGCCCCAGCATTTT. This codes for CASRRDLRQPQHF.